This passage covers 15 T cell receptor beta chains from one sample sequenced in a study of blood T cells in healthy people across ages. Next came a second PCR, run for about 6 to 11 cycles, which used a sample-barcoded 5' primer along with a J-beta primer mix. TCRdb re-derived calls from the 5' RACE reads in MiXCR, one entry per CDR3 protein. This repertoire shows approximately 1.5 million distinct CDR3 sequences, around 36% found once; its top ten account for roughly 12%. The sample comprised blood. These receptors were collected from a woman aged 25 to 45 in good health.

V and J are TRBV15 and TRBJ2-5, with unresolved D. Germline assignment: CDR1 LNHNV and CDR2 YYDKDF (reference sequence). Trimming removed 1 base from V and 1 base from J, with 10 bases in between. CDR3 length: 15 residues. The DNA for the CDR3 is TGTGCCACCAGCAGAGTTCGCCAGGTCCAAGAGACCCAGTACTTC. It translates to CATSRVRQVQETQYF.

For the CDR3, the DNA is TGTGCCACCCCGGGGAGGGGGGCTCGAGAGACCCAGTACTTC. This translates into CATPGRGARETQYF. This rearrangement joins TRBV6-1 to TRBJ2-5; D perhaps matches TRBD2 (7 bases). The CDR3 spans 14 residues. The V and J ends lost 10 bases and 4 bases respectively, with 19 bases between them. Germline lookup yields CDR1 MNHNS and CDR2 SASEGT.

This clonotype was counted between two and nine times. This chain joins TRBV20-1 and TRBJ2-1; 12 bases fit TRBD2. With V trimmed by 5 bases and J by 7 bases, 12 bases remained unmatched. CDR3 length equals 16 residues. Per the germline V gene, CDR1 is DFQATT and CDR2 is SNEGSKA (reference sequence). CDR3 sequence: CSAHTSGGMGRNEQFF. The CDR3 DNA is TGCAGTGCTCATACTAGCGGGGGGATGGGTAGGAATGAGCAGTTCTTC.

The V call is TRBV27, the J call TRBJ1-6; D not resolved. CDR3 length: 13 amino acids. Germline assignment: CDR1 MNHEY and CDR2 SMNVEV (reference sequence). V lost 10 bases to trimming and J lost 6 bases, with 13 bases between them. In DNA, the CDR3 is TGTGCCACCTCCGACTTGGGTAATTCACCCCTCCACTTT. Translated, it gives CATSDLGNSPLHF.

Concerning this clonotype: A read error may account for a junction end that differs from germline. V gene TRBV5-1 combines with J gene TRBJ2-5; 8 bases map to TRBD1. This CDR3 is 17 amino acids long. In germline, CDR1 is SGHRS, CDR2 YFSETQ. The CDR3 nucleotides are TGCACCAGCAGCATCGGACAGGGCGTAAAAATCCAAGAGACCCAGTACTTC. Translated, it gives CTSSIGQGVKIQETQYF.

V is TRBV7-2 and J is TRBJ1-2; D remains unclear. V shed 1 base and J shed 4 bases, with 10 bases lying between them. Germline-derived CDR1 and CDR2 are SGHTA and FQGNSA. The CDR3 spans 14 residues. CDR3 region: CASSLGTTPYGYTF. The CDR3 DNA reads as TGTGCCAGCAGCTTAGGGACGACTCCCTATGGCTACACCTTC.

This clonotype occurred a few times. CDR3 nucleotide sequence: TGCAGTGCTAGTGGGACAGGCCCGAACACTGAAGCTTTCTTT. Its protein is CSASGTGPNTEAFF. This chain joins TRBV20-1 and TRBJ1-1; 8 bases agree with TRBD1. The germline CDR1 and CDR2 sequences are DFQATT and SNEGSKA (reference sequence). J was trimmed by 1 base and V by 3 bases; bases with no gene match: 4. The CDR3 spans 14 residues.

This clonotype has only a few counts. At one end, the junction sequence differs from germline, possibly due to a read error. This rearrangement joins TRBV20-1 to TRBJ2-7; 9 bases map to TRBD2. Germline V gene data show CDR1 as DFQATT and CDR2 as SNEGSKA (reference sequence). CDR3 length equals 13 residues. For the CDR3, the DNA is TGCAGAGCTAGCGGGGAAAATGCTTACGAGCAGTACTTC. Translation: CRASGENAYEQYF.

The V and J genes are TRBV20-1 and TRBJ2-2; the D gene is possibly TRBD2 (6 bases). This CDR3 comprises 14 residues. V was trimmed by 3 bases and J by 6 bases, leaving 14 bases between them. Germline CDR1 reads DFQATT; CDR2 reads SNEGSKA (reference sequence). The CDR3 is CSASPGTFPGELFF. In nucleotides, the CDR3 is TGCAGTGCTAGCCCCGGGACTTTCCCCGGGGAGCTGTTTTTT.

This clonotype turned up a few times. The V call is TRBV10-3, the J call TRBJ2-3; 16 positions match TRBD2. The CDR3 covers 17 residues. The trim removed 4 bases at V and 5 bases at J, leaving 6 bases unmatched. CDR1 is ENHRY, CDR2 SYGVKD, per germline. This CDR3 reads CAISAPGTSGRGDTQYF. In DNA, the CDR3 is TGTGCCATCAGTGCACCTGGGACTAGCGGGAGGGGAGATACGCAGTATTTT.

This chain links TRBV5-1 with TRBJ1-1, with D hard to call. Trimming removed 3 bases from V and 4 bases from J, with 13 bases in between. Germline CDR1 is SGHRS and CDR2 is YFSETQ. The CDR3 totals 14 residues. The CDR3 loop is CASSSLPESTEAFF. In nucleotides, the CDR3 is TGCGCCAGCAGCTCCCTTCCAGAGAGCACTGAAGCTTTCTTT.

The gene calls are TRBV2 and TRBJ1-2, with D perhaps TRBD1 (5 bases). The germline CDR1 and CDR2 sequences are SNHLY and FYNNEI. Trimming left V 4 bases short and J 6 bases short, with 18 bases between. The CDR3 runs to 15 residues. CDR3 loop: CASSGQAGAGHGYTF. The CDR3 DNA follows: TGTGCCAGCAGTGGGCAGGCCGGGGCGGGTCATGGCTACACCTTC.

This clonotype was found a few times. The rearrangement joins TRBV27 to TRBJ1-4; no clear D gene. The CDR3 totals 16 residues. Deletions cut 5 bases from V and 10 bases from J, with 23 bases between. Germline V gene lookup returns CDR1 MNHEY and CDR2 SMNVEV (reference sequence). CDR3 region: CASSKVQPVSRGKLFF. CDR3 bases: TGTGCCAGCAGTAAGGTCCAACCCGTTTCTAGAGGAAAACTGTTTTTT.

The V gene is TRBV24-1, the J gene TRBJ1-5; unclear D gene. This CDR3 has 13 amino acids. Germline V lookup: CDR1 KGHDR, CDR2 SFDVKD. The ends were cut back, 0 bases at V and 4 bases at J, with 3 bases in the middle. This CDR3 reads CATSDLPNQPQHF. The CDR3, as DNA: TGTGCCACCAGTGATTTGCCAAATCAGCCCCAGCATTTT.

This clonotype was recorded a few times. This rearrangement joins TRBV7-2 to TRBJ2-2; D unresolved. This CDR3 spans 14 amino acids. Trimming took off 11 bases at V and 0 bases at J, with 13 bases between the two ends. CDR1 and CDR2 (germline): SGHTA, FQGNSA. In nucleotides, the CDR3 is TGTGCCGCGGCCGGCTATTCGAACACCGGGGAGCTGTTTTTT. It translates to CAAAGYSNTGELFF.